This is a list of T cell receptor beta chains from one sample in a study of OX40 agonist ivuxolimab in advanced cancers. Assay used: immunoSEQ multiplex PCR; TCRdb lists only in-frame clones, some missing. The data show some 44,000 clones, 65% to 85% seen once. The sample consisted of CD4+ or CD8+ T cells sorted from blood, taken in a trial of the OX40 agonist ivuxolimab. These receptors came from an adult with an advanced solid tumor such as melanoma, head and neck, liver or kidney cancer. The CDR3 runs from the conserved cysteine through the conserved F or W. D genes are given only for firm matches. Clone size is given for some rows only: seen once, a few or many times, or a class if the clone is expanded.

CDR3 length: 14; clone size: NA; D gene: NA; V gene: TRBV9; J gene: TRBJ1-1; CDR3 DNA: TGTGCCAGCAGCGTAGGATCTGTGCGAACTGAAGCTTTCTTT; CDR3 protein: CASSVGSVRTEAFF
CDR3 length: 13; clone size: NA; D gene: NA; V gene: TRBV7-3; J gene: TRBJ1-1; CDR3 DNA: TGTGCCAGCAGCTTCGTGCAGGATACTGAAGCTTTCTTT; CDR3 protein: CASSFVQDTEAFF
CDR3 length: 13; clone size: NA; D gene: NA; V gene: TRBV5-1; J gene: TRBJ1-5; CDR3 DNA: TGCGCCAGCAGCTTGACACAGAATCAGCCCCAGCATTTT; CDR3 protein: CASSLTQNQPQHF
CDR3 length: 13; clone size: NA; D gene: TRBD1; V gene: TRBV29-1; J gene: TRBJ2-7; CDR3 DNA: TGCAGCGTCCTCGGACAGGGTCACTACGAGCAGTACTTC; CDR3 protein: CSVLGQGHYEQYF
CDR3 length: 15; clone size: NA; D gene: TRBD2; V gene: TRBV5-1; J gene: TRBJ2-5; CDR3 DNA: TGCGCCAGCAGCTGGAGTGCGGGAGGGCTGGAGACCCAGTACTTC; CDR3 protein: CASSWSAGGLETQYF
CDR3 length: 17; clone size: NA; D gene: NA; V gene: TRBV7-9; J gene: TRBJ2-2; CDR3 DNA: TGTGCCAGCAGCCCCCGTCGAGGGGGAGCGGAAACCGGGGAGCTGTTTTTT; CDR3 protein: CASSPRRGGAETGELFF
CDR3 length: 16; clone size: few; D gene: TRBD1; V gene: TRBV6-1; J gene: TRBJ1-4; CDR3 DNA: TGTGCCAGCAGTGTTGACAGGGGGATGACTAATGAAAAACTGTTTTTT; CDR3 protein: CASSVDRGMTNEKLFF
CDR3 length: 16; clone size: NA; D gene: TRBD1; V gene: TRBV28; J gene: TRBJ1-2; CDR3 DNA: TGTGCCAGCAGTTTCCCCGGGACAGGGGTAAACTATGGCTACACCTTC; CDR3 protein: CASSFPGTGVNYGYTF
CDR3 length: 13; clone size: NA; D gene: NA; V gene: TRBV15; J gene: TRBJ2-1; CDR3 DNA: TGTGCCACCAGCAAAGGGGGGGAGAGTGAGCAGTTCTTC; CDR3 protein: CATSKGGESEQFF
CDR3 length: 12; clone size: NA; D gene: TRBD1; V gene: TRBV11-2; J gene: TRBJ2-7; CDR3 DNA: TGTGCCGGGCAGGGGGCGGGCTACGAGCAGTACTTC; CDR3 protein: CAGQGAGYEQYF
CDR3 length: 15; clone size: NA; D gene: NA; V gene: TRBV6-1; J gene: TRBJ2-6; CDR3 DNA: TGTGCCAGCAGTCCAAGGAGGTTTGGGGCCAACGTCCTGACTTTC; CDR3 protein: CASSPRRFGANVLTF
CDR3 length: 11; clone size: NA; D gene: NA; V gene: TRBV2; J gene: TRBJ1-1; CDR3 DNA: TGTGCCAGCAGTGCCAGTATTGCAGCTTTCTTT; CDR3 protein: CASSASIAAFF
CDR3 length: 15; clone size: NA; D gene: NA; V gene: TRBV7-9; J gene: TRBJ1-1; CDR3 DNA: TGTGCCAGCAGCCCACAGACAGCGATGAACACTGAAGCTTTCTTT; CDR3 protein: CASSPQTAMNTEAFF
CDR3 length: 13; clone size: NA; D gene: NA; V gene: TRBV2; J gene: TRBJ2-7; CDR3 DNA: TGTGCCAGCAGTGACGTCGGGAGTATCGAGCAGTACTTC; CDR3 protein: CASSDVGSIEQYF
CDR3 length: 12; clone size: NA; D gene: NA; V gene: TRBV2; J gene: TRBJ2-7; CDR3 DNA: TGTGCCAGCAGTGAAGCGCTTAGCGAGCAGTACTTC; CDR3 protein: CASSEALSEQYF
CDR3 length: 16; clone size: NA; D gene: TRBD1; V gene: TRBV19; J gene: TRBJ2-3; CDR3 DNA: TGTGCCAGTAGTATCGGGGGGACAGGGTTCGCAGATACGCAGTATTTT; CDR3 protein: CASSIGGTGFADTQYF
CDR3 length: 14; clone size: NA; D gene: NA; V gene: TRBV2; J gene: TRBJ2-4; CDR3 DNA: TGTGCCAGCAGTGAAAGGAATGCCAAAAACATTCAGTACTTC; CDR3 protein: CASSERNAKNIQYF
CDR3 length: 15; clone size: few; D gene: TRBD1; V gene: TRBV5-1; J gene: TRBJ2-3; CDR3 DNA: TGCGCCAGCAGCCAGGGACAGGGAGTCCCAGATACGCAGTATTTT; CDR3 protein: CASSQGQGVPDTQYF
CDR3 length: 15; clone size: NA; D gene: NA; V gene: TRBV5-5; J gene: TRBJ2-3; CDR3 DNA: TGTGCCAGCAGCTTGGAGACGGGATCTTTAGATACGCAGTATTTT; CDR3 protein: CASSLETGSLDTQYF
CDR3 length: 15; clone size: NA; D gene: NA; V gene: TRBV6-1; J gene: TRBJ2-1; CDR3 DNA: TGTGCCAGCAGTCTTCTCGGAACCTCCTACAATGAGCAGTTCTTC; CDR3 protein: CASSLLGTSYNEQFF
CDR3 length: 13; clone size: NA; D gene: NA; V gene: TRBV7-9; J gene: TRBJ2-1; CDR3 DNA: TGTGCCAGCACCCCTTATTTGGGTTGGGAGCAGTTCTTC; CDR3 protein: CASTPYLGWEQFF